Below are 8 T cell receptor beta chains sequenced from a single sample in a study of response to subunit inactivated influenza vaccine. TCRdb reprocessed the RT-PCR reads with MiXCR, giving one entry per CDR3 protein. The sample has 250,000 to 350,000 distinct CDR3 sequences, roughly 22% seen once; the top ten hold 9% to 12%. Sequencing was performed on PBMCs from blood, taken around 22 months after vaccination. The receptor source for this set is a man between 50 and 75 years old who received an inactivated influenza vaccine.

This sequence joins TRBV12-3 or TRBV12-4 and TRBJ2-3, with TRBD2 matching over 7 bases. The CDR3 is 15 amino acids. The V and J ends lost 5 bases and 4 bases, in that order; junction bases with no gene match: 9. The CDR3 loop is CASSPRGVAADTQYF. CDR3 DNA: TGTGCCAGCAGTCCCCGGGGGGTAGCGGCAGATACGCAGTATTTT.

The chain has TRBV6-5 and TRBJ2-5; tentative D call: TRBD2 (5 bases). Trimming shortened V by 6 bases and J by 3 bases, and 17 bases separated the two germline ends. Germline assignment: CDR1 MNHEY and CDR2 SVGAGI. The CDR3 is made up of 15 amino acids. The CDR3 region has the DNA TGTGCCAGCAGCTCCTCCGGCCCGGGAAAAGAGACCCAGTACTTC. It encodes CASSSSGPGKETQYF.

This clonotype was detected only a few times. The chain combines TRBV11-2 with TRBJ1-1; no clear D. Trimming pared 6 bases from V and 3 bases from J, leaving 11 bases between. Germline values: CDR1 SGHAT, CDR2 FQNNGV. The length of the CDR3 is 13 residues. CDR3 sequence reads: CASSLPPYTEAFF. In nucleotides, the CDR3 is TGTGCCAGCAGTCTACCCCCGTACACTGAAGCTTTCTTT.

This sequence joins TRBV4-2 and TRBJ2-1; no clear D gene. Trimming pared 0 bases from V and 10 bases from J, leaving 13 bases between. The CDR3 length is 14 residues. Germline V CDR1 and CDR2: LGHNA, YNFKEQ. The CDR3 nucleotides read TGTGCCAGCAGCCAAGATCGTGAGTCCCCCGAGCAGTTCTTC. This codes for CASSQDRESPEQFF.

This clonotype was counted between two and nine times. The rearrangement links TRBV29-1 to TRBJ1-2; D gene uncertain. The V end lost 3 bases, the J end lost 4 bases, and 12 bases lay between the germline ends. The CDR3 is 13 residues long. From germline, CDR1 is SQVTM and CDR2 ANQGSEA. This chain's CDR3 is CSVDDRPGYGYTF. Here the CDR3 DNA reads TGCAGCGTTGACGACCGTCCCGGCTATGGCTACACCTTC. The variable domain in full, with the rest retrieved from reference TRBV29-1 and TRBJ1-2, is SAVISQKPSRDICQRGTSLTIQCQVDSQVTMMFWYRQQPGQSLTLIATANQGSEATYESGFVIDKFPISRPNLTFSTLTVSNMSPEDSSIYLCSVDDRPGYGYTFGSGTRLTVV.

The J gene is TRBJ2-1, the V gene TRBV20-1; 7 bases match TRBD2. V trimming: 2 bases; J trimming: 4 bases; junction bases outside the gene matches: 8. In germline, CDR1 is DFQATT, CDR2 SNEGSKA (reference sequence). The length of the CDR3 is 15 residues. The CDR3 is CSARSAGLRYNEQFF. CDR3 DNA: TGCAGTGCTAGATCGGCGGGACTACGTTACAATGAGCAGTTCTTC.

This clonotype has more than one count but fewer than ten. V usage is TRBV7-9 and J usage is TRBJ2-1, with 12 positions matching TRBD2. The germline V gene encodes CDR1 SEHNR and CDR2 FQNEAQ (reference sequence). V shed 0 bases, J shed 7 bases, and the junction held 4 bases outside the gene matches. This CDR3 spans 16 amino acids. The CDR3 reads CASSLARLAGVNEQFF. The CDR3 coding sequence is TGTGCCAGCAGCTTAGCACGACTAGCGGGAGTGAATGAGCAGTTCTTC.

This clonotype showed up many times. The rearrangement uses TRBV11-2 and TRBJ2-4; TRBD2 aligns across 11 bases. V dropped 6 bases and J dropped 13; count of bases not matched to a gene: 5. This CDR3 has 12 amino acids. Germline CDR1 is SGHAT and CDR2 is FQNNGV. In DNA, the CDR3 is TGTGCCAGCAGTCTAGGGACTAGCGGACAGTACTTC. The encoded protein is CASSLGTSGQYF.